This T cell receptor (beta chain) was sequenced during a study of blood T cell repertoires in COVID-19. On the study more broadly: The study drew acute and convalescent COVID-19 samples from the United States, Italy and Spain. PBMCs, B-cell-depleted T cells, or T cells were the source of the cDNA or gDNA that made up the material.

There are 12 residues in the CDR3. Germline V CDR1 and CDR2: LGHDT, YNNKEL (reference sequence). V gave up 1 base and J gave up 2 bases, with 3 bases separating them. In the original analysis: Quantification of nucleated cells was approximated via reference gene primer amplification. The data were produced by immunoSEQ multiplex PCR, yet TCRdb's version contains in-frame clones alone and is incomplete. V and J calls plus clone size are reproduced from that table; the DNA served to infer D and trimming. The data show more than 110,000 clones, with just under 90% seen just once and 11% held by the top ten.

This receptor was taken from a woman at least 80 years old with acute or convalescent COVID-19. The rearrangement uses TRBV3-1 (or the pseudogene TRBV3-2) and TRBJ2-7; D unresolved. Sequences were obtained from peripheral blood. The CDR3 region has the DNA TGTGCCAGCAGCCAAGTCGCCTACGAGCAGTACTTC. As protein: CASSQVAYEQYF.